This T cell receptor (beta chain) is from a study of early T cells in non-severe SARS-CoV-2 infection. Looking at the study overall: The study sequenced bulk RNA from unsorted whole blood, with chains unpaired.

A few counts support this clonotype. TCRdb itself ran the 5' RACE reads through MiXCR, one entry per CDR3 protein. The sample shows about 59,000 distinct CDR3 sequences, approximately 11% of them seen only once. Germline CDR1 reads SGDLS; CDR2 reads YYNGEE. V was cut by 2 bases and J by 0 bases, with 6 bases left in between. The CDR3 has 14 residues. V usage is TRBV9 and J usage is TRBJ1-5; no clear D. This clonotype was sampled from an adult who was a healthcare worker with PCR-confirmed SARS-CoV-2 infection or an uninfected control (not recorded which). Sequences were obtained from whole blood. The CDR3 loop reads CASSVPSSNQPQHF. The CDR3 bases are TGTGCCAGCAGCGTTCCAAGTAGCAATCAGCCCCAGCATTTT.